This T cell receptor beta chain is drawn from a study of T cell changes during pregnancy in multiple sclerosis. Germline V gives CDR1 SEHNR, CDR2 FQNEAQ (reference sequence). The CDR3 is 16 residues long. Unmatched junction bases numbered 5, after V lost 1 base and J lost 2 bases. Profiled with immunoSEQ multiplex PCR; TCRdb holds only in-frame clones, not every one. The sample contains about 30,000 clones, more than 75% of which appear only once. The clonotype originates from a female donor in good health, enrolled as a control in a pregnancy study. The chain uses TRBV7-9 and TRBJ2-3; TRBD2 agrees at 8 bases. Sample: peripheral blood, taken in the second trimester of pregnancy. The CDR3 protein is CASSLGPGGNTDTQYF. CDR3 bases: TGTGCCAGCAGCTTAGGACCGGGAGGGAACACAGATACGCAGTATTTT.